The 3 T cell receptor beta chains in this list originate from one sample, sequenced in a study of T cell responses to AZD1222 COVID-19 vaccine. This table comes from immunoSEQ multiplex PCR, and its TCRdb copy is limited to in-frame clones, with some not included. The table has 130,000 to 150,000 clones, 85% to 95% seen once. Sample: peripheral blood, taken after recovery from COVID-19. The receptors come from an adult who had recovered from COVID-19.

J is TRBJ1-2 and V is TRBV6-4; 8 positions match TRBD1. The CDR3 totals 13 residues. Per the germline V gene, CDR1 is MRHNA and CDR2 is SNTAGT. V shed 3 bases and J 8 bases; nucleotides not matched to a gene: 5. The CDR3 spells CASSEGTGGGYTF. CDR3 in DNA: TGTGCCAGCAGTGAAGGGACAGGAGGCGGCTACACCTTC.

The rearrangement joins TRBV5-1 to TRBJ1-3; D may be TRBD1 (5 bases). The germline gives CDR1 SGHRS, CDR2 YFSETQ. V dropped 0 bases and J dropped 3 bases, with 13 bases sitting between them. This CDR3 contains 16 residues. The CDR3 DNA sequence: TGCGCCAGCAGCTTGGGAGGGACTCGGTATGGAAACACCATATATTTT. Residues: CASSLGGTRYGNTIYF.

CDR3 in DNA: TGTGCCAGCAGCTTATGGGGGCGAGACAATGAGCAGTTCTTC. This encodes CASSLWGRDNEQFF. The chain links TRBV11-3 to TRBJ2-1; possible D gene TRBD1, 6 bases. Trimming shortened V by 2 bases and J by 5 bases, and 10 bases separated the two germline ends. This CDR3 has 14 amino acids. From germline, CDR1 is SGHNT and CDR2 YENEEA.